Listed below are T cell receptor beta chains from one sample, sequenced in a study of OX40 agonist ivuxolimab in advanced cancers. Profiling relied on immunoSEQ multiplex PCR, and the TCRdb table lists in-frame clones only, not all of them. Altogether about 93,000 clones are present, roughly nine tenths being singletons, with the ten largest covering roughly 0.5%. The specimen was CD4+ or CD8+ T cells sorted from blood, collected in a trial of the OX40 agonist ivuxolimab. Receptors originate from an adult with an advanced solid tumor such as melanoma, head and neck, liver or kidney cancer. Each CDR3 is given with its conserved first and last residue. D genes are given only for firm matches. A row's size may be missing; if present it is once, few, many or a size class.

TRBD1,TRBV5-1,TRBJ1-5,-,CASSSGTGNQPQHF,TGCGCCAGCAGCTCCGGGACAGGGAACCAGCCCCAGCATTTT
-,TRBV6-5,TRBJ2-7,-,CASSTLRTDNYEQYF,TGTGCCAGCAGTACCCTCCGGACAGATAACTACGAGCAGTACTTC
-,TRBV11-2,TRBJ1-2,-,CASSLRGDSFYGYTF,TGTGCCAGCAGCCTCAGAGGTGACAGCTTTTATGGCTACACCTTC
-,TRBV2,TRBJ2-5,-,CASTGGLNGAQYF,TGTGCCAGCACGGGCGGTCTGAATGGGGCCCAGTACTTC
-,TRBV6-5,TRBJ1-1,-,CASTEGWGTEAFF,TGTGCCAGCACCGAGGGCTGGGGCACTGAAGCTTTCTTT
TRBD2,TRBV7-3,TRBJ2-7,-,CASSSYGLADSYEQYF,TGTGCCAGCAGCTCTTACGGACTAGCGGACTCCTACGAGCAGTACTTC
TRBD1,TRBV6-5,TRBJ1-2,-,CASRDGTGDGYTF,TGTGCCAGCAGAGACGGGACAGGGGATGGCTACACCTTC
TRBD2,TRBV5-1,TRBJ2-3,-,CASSLEVLAGRTDTQYF,TGCGCCAGCAGCTTGGAGGTGCTAGCGGGCCGCACAGATACGCAGTATTTT
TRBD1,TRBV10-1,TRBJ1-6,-,CASRGTGEVIGSYNSPLHF,TGCGCCAGCAGAGGGACAGGAGAAGTTATAGGCTCCTATAATTCACCCCTCCACTTT
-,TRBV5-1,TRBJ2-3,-,CASSLGGSGTTQYF,TGCGCCAGCAGCTTGGGGGGTAGCGGTACAACGCAGTATTTT
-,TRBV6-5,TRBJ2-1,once,CASSARTEYNEQFF,TGTGCCAGCAGCGCCCGGACTGAATACAATGAGCAGTTCTTC
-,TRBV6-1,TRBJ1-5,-,CASRQNNQPQHF,TGTGCCAGCAGGCAGAATAATCAGCCCCAGCATTTT
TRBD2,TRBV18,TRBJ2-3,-,CASSPTRLAGGTDTQYF,TGTGCCAGCTCACCTACCCGGCTAGCGGGGGGGACAGATACGCAGTATTTT
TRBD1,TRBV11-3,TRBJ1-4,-,CASTKGAANEKLFF,TGTGCCAGCACTAAGGGGGCAGCTAATGAAAAACTGTTTTTT
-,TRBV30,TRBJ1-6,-,CAWSERSPLHF,TGTGCCTGGAGTGAGAGATCACCCCTCCACTTT
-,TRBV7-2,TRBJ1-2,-,CASSLARGNYGYTF,TGTGCCAGCAGCTTAGCGAGGGGTAACTATGGCTACACCTTC
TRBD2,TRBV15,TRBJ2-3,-,CATSRGTSGSTDTQYF,TGTGCCACCAGCAGGGGGACTAGCGGCAGCACAGATACGCAGTATTTT
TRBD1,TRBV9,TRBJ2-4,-,CASSEEGGRKNIQYF,TGTGCCAGCAGCGAAGAAGGGGGCAGAAAAAACATTCAGTACTTC
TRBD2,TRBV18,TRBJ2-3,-,CASSPRSGMGTDTQYF,TGTGCCAGCTCACCACGTAGCGGGATGGGCACAGATACGCAGTATTTT
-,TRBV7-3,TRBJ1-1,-,CASSLRGGGGGSTEAFF,TGTGCCAGCAGCTTAAGGGGTGGTGGAGGGGGTTCCACTGAAGCTTTCTTT
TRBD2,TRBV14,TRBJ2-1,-,CASSQERGGRNEQFF,TGTGCCAGCAGCCAAGAACGCGGGGGTAGGAATGAGCAGTTCTTC
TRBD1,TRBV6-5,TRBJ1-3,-,CASREDRGGGNTIYF,TGTGCCAGCAGGGAGGACAGGGGTGGTGGAAACACCATATATTTT
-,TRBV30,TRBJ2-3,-,CAWSEAATDTQYF,TGTGCCTGGAGTGAGGCAGCCACAGATACGCAGTATTTT
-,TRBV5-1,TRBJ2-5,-,CASSREPTAQETQYF,TGCGCCAGCAGCAGAGAGCCGACAGCTCAAGAGACCCAGTACTTC
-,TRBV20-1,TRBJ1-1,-,CSALENTEAFF,TGCAGTGCTTTAGAGAACACTGAAGCTTTCTTT
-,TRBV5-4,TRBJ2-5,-,CASSLGAIKETQYF,TGTGCCAGCAGCTTGGGGGCCATCAAAGAGACCCAGTACTTC
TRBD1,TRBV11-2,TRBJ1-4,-,CASSLIGTGSRGREKLFF,TGTGCCAGCAGCTTGATCGGGACAGGGTCTCGGGGGAGAGAAAAACTGTTTTTT
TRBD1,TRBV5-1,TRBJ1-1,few,CASSLDGQGVEAFF,TGCGCCAGCAGCTTGGATGGACAGGGTGTGGAAGCTTTCTTT
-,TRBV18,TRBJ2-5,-,CASSQGTDRETQYF,TGTGCCAGCTCCCAGGGCACCGACAGAGAGACCCAGTACTTC
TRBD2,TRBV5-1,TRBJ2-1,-,CASSLGLAGDNEQFF,TGCGCCAGCAGCTTGGGGCTAGCGGGAGACAATGAGCAGTTCTTC
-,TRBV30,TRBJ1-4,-,CAWSVGQGGEKLFF,TGTGCCTGGAGTGTAGGGCAGGGAGGTGAAAAACTGTTTTTT
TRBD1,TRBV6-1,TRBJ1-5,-,CASSGRQGSNQPQHF,TGTGCCAGCAGTGGACGACAGGGGAGTAATCAGCCCCAGCATTTT
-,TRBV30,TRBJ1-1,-,CAWSKGENTEAFF,TGTGCCTGGAGTAAGGGGGAGAACACTGAAGCTTTCTTT
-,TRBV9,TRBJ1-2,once,CASSVSPNYGYTF,TGTGCCAGCAGCGTATCGCCTAACTATGGCTACACCTTC
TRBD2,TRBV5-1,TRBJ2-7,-,CASSPGREREGYEQYF,TGCGCCAGCAGCCCCGGCCGGGAGCGGGAGGGCTACGAGCAGTACTTC
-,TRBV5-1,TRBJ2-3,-,CASSFSPGGADTQYF,TGCGCCAGCAGCTTCTCACCGGGCGGGGCAGATACGCAGTATTTT
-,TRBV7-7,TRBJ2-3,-,CASSLDGSTDTQYF,TGTGCTAGCAGCTTAGATGGGTCCACAGATACGCAGTATTTT
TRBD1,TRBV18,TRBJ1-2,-,CASSQRTGEYGYTF,TGTGCCAGCTCGCAAAGGACAGGGGAGTATGGCTACACCTTC
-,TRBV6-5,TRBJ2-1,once,CATLGTTYNEQFF,TGTGCCACCTTGGGGACCACCTACAATGAGCAGTTCTTC
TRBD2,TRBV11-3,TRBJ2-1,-,CASSLVLAGDYNEQFF,TGTGCCAGCAGCTTAGTACTAGCGGGAGACTACAATGAGCAGTTCTTC
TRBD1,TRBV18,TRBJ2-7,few,CASSPNRGYEQYF,TGTGCCAGCTCACCAAACAGGGGCTACGAGCAGTACTTC
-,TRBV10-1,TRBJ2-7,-,CASSEGSYEQYF,TGCGCCAGCAGTGAAGGTTCCTACGAGCAGTACTTC